These 19 T cell receptor beta chains originate from one sample sequenced in a study of T cell responses to AZD1222 COVID-19 vaccine. Produced via immunoSEQ multiplex PCR; TCRdb's table is partial and in-frame only. The sample lists around 99,000 clones, around 87% occurring once. The sample consisted of peripheral blood, taken 28 days after the second AZD1222 dose. The receptors were sampled from an adult who received the AZD1222 COVID-19 vaccine.

This clone is medium-sized. The chain is built from TRBV2 and TRBJ2-2; no clear D. Germline assignment: CDR1 SNHLY and CDR2 FYNNEI. The V end was cut by 3 bases, the J end by 0 bases, with 8 bases between. This CDR3 is 15 amino acids long. CDR3 nucleotides: TGTGCCAGCAGTGACAGGTCTTCGAACACCGGGGAGCTGTTTTTT. Translating it yields CASSDRSSNTGELFF.

V gene TRBV6-2 or TRBV6-3 combines with J gene TRBJ1-2, with D possibly being TRBD1 (6 bases). This CDR3 has 14 amino acids. Germline CDR1 is MNHEY and CDR2 is SVGEGT. The germline V and J ends were trimmed by 6 bases and 2 bases, with 13 bases remaining between them. CDR3 in amino acids: CASSNRVPNYGYTF. CDR3 in DNA: TGTGCCAGCAGCAACAGGGTCCCCAACTATGGCTACACCTTC.

The chain is built from TRBV24-1 and TRBJ2-7, with 8 positions matching TRBD1. The CDR3 contains 16 residues. Germline CDR1 reads KGHDR; CDR2 reads SFDVKD. V gave up 4 bases and J gave up 3 bases; unmatched junction bases: 10. CDR3 nucleotides: TGTGCCACCAGTGACGGGACAGGCCGCGGGCTCTACGAGCAGTACTTC. As protein: CATSDGTGRGLYEQYF.

The J gene is TRBJ2-3, the V gene TRBV5-1, with 7 bases fitting TRBD1. The CDR3 is 16 amino acids. The trim removed 3 bases at V and 0 bases at J, leaving 7 bases unmatched. In germline, CDR1 is SGHRS, CDR2 YFSETQ. The DNA of the CDR3 is TGCGCCAGCAGCTCCCGGACAGGAGCTAGCACAGATACGCAGTATTTT. This gives the protein CASSSRTGASTDTQYF.

This chain joins TRBV19 and TRBJ2-7; the match to TRBD2 covers 10 bases. Germline assignment: CDR1 LNHDA and CDR2 SQIVND (reference sequence). V gave up 5 bases and J gave up 0 bases; unmatched junction bases: 4. CDR3 length equals 15 residues. The CDR3 coding sequence is TGTGCCAGTAGTGCCTCTAGCGGGAGCTCCTACGAGCAGTACTTC. Translation gives CASSASSGSSYEQYF.

Points on this clone: A read error is possible here, since a much larger clone lies one base away. Other DNA sequences in the same sample also yield this CDR3. The V call is TRBV6-5, the J call TRBJ2-7; D might be TRBD1 (6 bases). Germline V CDR1 and CDR2: MNHEY, SVGAGI. Trimming shortened V by 0 bases and J by 7 bases, and 16 bases separated the two germline ends. The CDR3 covers 15 residues. CDR3 region: CASSYSPGEADEQYF. The CDR3 DNA sequence: TGTGCCAGCAGTTACTCTCCAGGGGAAGCGGATGAGCAGTACTTC.

About this clone: The same CDR3 can be traced to other DNA sequences in this sample. The rearrangement uses TRBV27 and TRBJ1-5; 11 nucleotides align to TRBD1. V was pared by 6 bases and J by 5 bases, with 3 bases of the junction left unmatched. The CDR3 runs 14 residues. Germline V CDR1 and CDR2: MNHEY, SMNVEV (reference sequence). The CDR3 spells CASRPGQGDQPQHF. The CDR3 nucleotides are TGTGCCAGCAGACCGGGACAGGGGGATCAGCCCCAGCATTTT.

This clone has only a few counts. The rearrangement joins TRBV9 to TRBJ1-2; 9 nucleotides line up with TRBD1. The CDR3 consists of 14 residues. Germline CDR1 is SGDLS and CDR2 is YYNGEE. Trimming removed 3 bases from V and 7 bases from J; junction bases left unmatched: 7. This CDR3 is CASSATGGAGGYTF. The CDR3 DNA reads TGTGCCAGCAGCGCAACAGGGGGCGCAGGTGGCTACACCTTC.

The chain is built from TRBV6-2 or TRBV6-3 and TRBJ1-5, with D hard to call. CDR3 size: 13 residues. Per germline, CDR1 MNHEY and CDR2 SVGEGT. V dropped 2 bases and J dropped 2 bases, with 4 bases sitting between them. The CDR3 here is CASSYQGNQPQHF. CDR3 DNA sequence: TGTGCCAGCAGTTACCAGGGCAATCAGCCCCAGCATTTT.

The V call is TRBV5-1, the J call TRBJ1-3; 10 bases agree with TRBD1. Germline CDR1 and CDR2: SGHRS and YFSETQ. The CDR3 loop spans 16 amino acids. J lost 1 base, V lost 3 bases, and 4 bases had no gene match. The CDR3 is CASSSGQGNSGNTIYF. CDR3 coding DNA: TGCGCCAGCAGCTCGGGACAGGGGAATTCTGGAAACACCATATATTTT. The full variable domain, completed using reference TRBV5-1 and TRBJ1-3, is KAGVTQTPRYLIKTRGQQVTLSCSPISGHRSVSWYQQTPGQGLQFLFEYFSETQRNKGNFPGRFSGRQFSNSRSEMNVSTLELGDSALYLCASSSGQGNSGNTIYFGEGSWLTVV.

This chain uses TRBV4-2 with TRBJ2-3; the match to TRBD2 covers 8 bases. After removal of 0 bases from V and 2 bases from J, the junction contained 7 bases not matched to a gene. CDR1 and CDR2 (germline): LGHNA, YNFKEQ. The CDR3 runs to 17 residues. The CDR3 loop reads CASSQEGRGGLTDTQYF. Here the CDR3 DNA reads TGTGCCAGCAGCCAAGAGGGCCGGGGGGGCCTCACAGATACGCAGTATTTT.

J is TRBJ1-3 and V is TRBV5-6; 7 nucleotides align to TRBD1. Trimming removed 2 bases from V and 2 bases from J; junction bases left unmatched: 1. The CDR3 consists of 14 residues. CDR1 and CDR2 (germline): SGHDT, YYEEEE. CDR3 protein: CASSFTGAGNTIYF. Written as DNA, the CDR3 is TGTGCCAGCAGCTTTACAGGGGCTGGAAACACCATATATTTT.

The chain employs TRBV7-7 and TRBJ2-5; 10 nucleotides agree with TRBD2. CDR3 length equals 16 residues. V dropped 2 bases and J dropped 1; count of bases not matched to a gene: 4. Looked up from germline, CDR1 is SSHAT and CDR2 is FNYEAQ (reference sequence). In DNA, the CDR3 is TGTGCCAGCAGCTTACGTGTAGCGGGGGGCCAAGAGACCCAGTACTTC. Protein sequence: CASSLRVAGGQETQYF.

This chain joins TRBV9 and TRBJ2-2; D not certain. Germline V gene sequence: CDR1 SGDLS, CDR2 YYNGEE. This CDR3 is 13 amino acids long. V was clipped by 3 bases and J by 6 bases, with 9 bases between them. CDR3 bases: TGTGCCAGCAGCGGGAATGTGGCCGGGGAGCTGTTTTTT. Protein sequence: CASSGNVAGELFF.

This sequence joins TRBV11-2 and TRBJ1-1; D not certain. Trimming cost V 5 bases and J 1 base, with 14 bases left between them. In germline, CDR1 is SGHAT, CDR2 FQNNGV. The CDR3 sequence is 15 residues long. CDR3 region: CASSPIGLRNTEAFF. The CDR3, as DNA: TGTGCCAGCAGCCCAATTGGGCTGAGGAACACTGAAGCTTTCTTT.

J is TRBJ1-2 and V is TRBV4-1; the D is unclear. CDR3 length equals 15 residues. Trimming left V 0 bases short and J 7 bases short, with 15 bases between. Germline CDR1 and CDR2: MGHRA and YSYEKL. CDR3 region: CASSQEQRPLSGYTF. In nucleotides, the CDR3 is TGCGCCAGCAGCCAAGAACAGCGACCCCTCTCTGGCTACACCTTC.

The rearrangement uses TRBV7-2 and TRBJ2-5; weak D call: TRBD2 (6 bases). The CDR3 sequence is 16 residues long. The V gene's germline CDR1 is SGHTA and CDR2 FQGNSA. Trimming took 3 bases from V and 0 from J, leaving 14 bases between them. The CDR3 loop reads CASSFRSRGYQETQYF. The CDR3 DNA reads as TGTGCCAGCAGCTTCCGTTCTCGGGGGTACCAAGAGACCCAGTACTTC. The whole variable domain, remainder taken from reference TRBV7-2 and TRBJ2-5, is GAGVSQSPSNKVTEKGKDVELRCDPISGHTALYWYRQSLGQGLEFLIYFQGNSAPDKSGLPSDRFSAERTGGSVSTLTIQRTQQEDSAVYLCASSFRSRGYQETQYFGPGTRLLVL.

This clone was recorded only once. The chain has TRBV6-4 and TRBJ1-2; D unclear. The V end lost 2 bases, the J end lost 5 bases, and 9 bases lay between the germline ends. This CDR3 is 13 amino acids long. From germline, CDR1 is MRHNA and CDR2 SNTAGT. As DNA, the CDR3 is TGTGCCAGCAGTGACGAGTGGGGTTATGGCTACACCTTC. It encodes CASSDEWGYGYTF.

The V gene is TRBV7-9, the J gene TRBJ1-3, with unresolved D. V shed 11 bases and J shed 3 bases, with 20 bases lying between them. The germline CDR1 and CDR2 sequences are SEHNR and FQNEAQ (reference sequence). CDR3 length: 15 residues. The CDR3 DNA reads TGTGCCTACAAGCGATCCCCAGGCGGTGGAAACACCATATATTTT. Encoded protein: CAYKRSPGGGNTIYF. Drawing the rest from reference TRBV7-9 and TRBJ1-3, the complete variable domain is DTGVSQNPRHKITKRGQNVTFRCDPISEHNRLYWYRQTLGQGPEFLTYFQNEAQLEKSRLLSDRFSAERPKGSFSTLEIQRTEQGDSAMYLCAYKRSPGGGNTIYFGEGSWLTVV.